The 7 T cell receptor beta chains listed next were all sequenced from one sample in a study of cytomegalovirus exposure and HLA in healthy donors (TCRdb year 2017). Library preparation used the immunoSEQ multiplex PCR assay. The multiplex PCR relied on a mix of 60 forward primers for TCR Vbeta segments and 13 reverse primers for TCR Jbeta segments. TCRdb took this table from immuneACCESS and kept in-frame rearrangements with V and J called. Such tables lack part of the clones; where checked against another copy, unresolved V genes explain under half of the gap, and the rest is unexplained. The sample has 150,000 to 180,000 clones on record, around three quarters of them singletons. The ten most abundant clones make up 4% of the sample. The material sequenced was PBMCs. Receptor source: a woman between 40 and 50 years old in good health and CMV-seronegative.

The gene calls are TRBV5-6 and TRBJ2-5; perhaps TRBD1 as D (5 bases). Germline loops: CDR1 SGHDT, CDR2 YYEEEE. With 0 bases removed from V and 2 bases from J, the gap between germline ends came to 8 bases. The CDR3 loop spans 14 amino acids. DNA of the CDR3: TGTGCCAGCAGCTTGGTGACAGTTCAAGAGACCCAGTACTTC. The encoded protein is CASSLVTVQETQYF.

The chain employs TRBV6-6 and TRBJ2-3; D may be TRBD1 (5 bases). CDR3 size: 14 residues. Trimming cost V 1 base and J 1 base, with 6 bases left between them. CDR1 is MNHNY and CDR2 is SVGAGI in the germline V gene (reference sequence). The CDR3 sequence is CASSYLGGTDTQYF. The CDR3 region has the DNA TGTGCCAGCAGTTACTTAGGGGGCACAGATACGCAGTATTTT.

The rearrangement links TRBV28 to TRBJ1-5, with 7 bases fitting TRBD1. With V trimmed by 6 bases and J by 7 bases, 6 bases remained unmatched. The CDR3 totals 13 residues. Germline CDR1 is MDHEN and CDR2 is SYDVKM. The CDR3 sequence is CASRRQGGQPQHF. The CDR3 nucleotides read TGTGCCAGCAGAAGACAGGGTGGACAGCCCCAGCATTTT. Based on the CDR3 plus reference TRBV28 and TRBJ1-5, the full variable domain is DVKVTQSSRYLVKRTGEKVFLECVQDMDHENMFWYRQDPGLGLRLIYFSYDVKMKEKGDIPEGYSVSREKKERFSLILESASTNQTSMYLCASRRQGGQPQHFGDGTRLSIL.

J is TRBJ2-5 and V is TRBV5-1; D gene ambiguous. V lost 1 base and J lost 0, with 10 bases in between. The CDR3 consists of 15 residues. Per the germline V gene, CDR1 is SGHRS and CDR2 is YFSETQ. The CDR3 nucleotides are TGCGCCAGCAGCTTGTTTGGGCAGAACCAAGAGACCCAGTACTTC. This codes for CASSLFGQNQETQYF.

The chain uses TRBV18 and TRBJ1-3, with D possibly matching TRBD1 (6 bases). Germline lookup yields CDR1 KGHSH and CDR2 LQKENI. The CDR3 consists of 16 residues. V was trimmed by 1 base and J by 8 bases, leaving 18 bases between them. The CDR3 loop reads CASSPLQQGEGDTIYF. The CDR3 nucleotides read TGTGCCAGCTCACCACTCCAACAGGGCGAAGGTGACACCATATATTTT.

The rearrangement links TRBV28 to TRBJ2-7; D may be TRBD1 (6 bases). Trimming stripped 2 bases from V and 3 bases from J, with 17 bases between. CDR3 length: 16 residues. Germline CDR1 MDHEN, CDR2 SYDVKM. The CDR3 is CASSLLLLTGNYEQYF. DNA for the CDR3: TGTGCCAGCAGTTTACTTCTTTTGACAGGTAACTACGAGCAGTACTTC.

The count of this clone is one. J is TRBJ2-3 and V is TRBV9; D gene uncertain. V lost 7 bases to trimming and J lost 9 bases, with 18 bases between them. This CDR3 region has 13 residues. Germline V lookup: CDR1 SGDLS, CDR2 YYNGEE. As DNA, the CDR3 is TGTGCCAGCCCGTCCCGGTCGGTCCGAACGCAGTATTTT. This translates into CASPSRSVRTQYF.